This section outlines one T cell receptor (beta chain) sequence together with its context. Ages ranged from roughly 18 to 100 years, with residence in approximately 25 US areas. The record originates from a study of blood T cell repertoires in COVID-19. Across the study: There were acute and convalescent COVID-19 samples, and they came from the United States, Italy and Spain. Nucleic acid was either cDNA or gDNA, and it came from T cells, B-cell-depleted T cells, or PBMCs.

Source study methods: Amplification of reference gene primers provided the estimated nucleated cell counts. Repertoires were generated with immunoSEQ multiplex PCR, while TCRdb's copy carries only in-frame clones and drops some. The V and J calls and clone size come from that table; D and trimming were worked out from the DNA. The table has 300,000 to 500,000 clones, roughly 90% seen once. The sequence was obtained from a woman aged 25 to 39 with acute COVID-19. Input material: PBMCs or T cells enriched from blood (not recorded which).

CDR3 sequence reads: CASSEYVQEIDEQFF. In DNA, the CDR3 is TGCGCCAGCAGTGAGTACGTGCAGGAAATCGATGAGCAGTTCTTC. This chain joins TRBV10-2 and TRBJ2-1; no reliable D call. The CDR3 covers 15 residues. The ends were cut back, 1 base at V and 8 bases at J, with 15 bases in the middle. Germline assignment: CDR1 WSHSY and CDR2 SAAADI.